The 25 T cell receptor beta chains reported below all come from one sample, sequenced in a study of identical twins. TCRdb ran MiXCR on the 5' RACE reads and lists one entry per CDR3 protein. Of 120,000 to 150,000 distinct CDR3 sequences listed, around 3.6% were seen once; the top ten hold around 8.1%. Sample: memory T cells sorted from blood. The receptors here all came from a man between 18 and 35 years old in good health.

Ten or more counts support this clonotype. In nucleotides, the CDR3 is TGTGCCAGCAGTTCCCGAGGGGGGCCCTCCTACGAGCAGTACTTC. It is translated as CASSSRGGPSYEQYF. V is TRBV27 and J is TRBJ2-7; D is tentatively TRBD1 or TRBD2 (6 bases each). Germline lookup yields CDR1 MNHEY and CDR2 SMNVEV (reference sequence). The CDR3 is 15 residues long. The germline V and J ends were trimmed by 4 bases and 0 bases, with 13 bases remaining between them.

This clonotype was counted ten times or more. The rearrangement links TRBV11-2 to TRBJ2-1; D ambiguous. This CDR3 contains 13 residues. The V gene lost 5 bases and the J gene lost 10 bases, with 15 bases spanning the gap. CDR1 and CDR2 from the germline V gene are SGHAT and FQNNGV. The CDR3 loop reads CASSAPSVIEQFF. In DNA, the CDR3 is TGTGCCAGCAGCGCACCCTCAGTTATAGAGCAGTTCTTC.

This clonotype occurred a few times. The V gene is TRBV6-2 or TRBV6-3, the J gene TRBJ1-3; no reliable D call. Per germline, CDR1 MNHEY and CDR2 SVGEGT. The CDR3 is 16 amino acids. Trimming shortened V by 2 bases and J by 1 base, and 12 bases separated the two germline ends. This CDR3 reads CASSYLQDSSGNTIYF. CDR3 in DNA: TGTGCCAGCAGTTACCTCCAGGATTCTTCTGGAAACACCATATATTTT.

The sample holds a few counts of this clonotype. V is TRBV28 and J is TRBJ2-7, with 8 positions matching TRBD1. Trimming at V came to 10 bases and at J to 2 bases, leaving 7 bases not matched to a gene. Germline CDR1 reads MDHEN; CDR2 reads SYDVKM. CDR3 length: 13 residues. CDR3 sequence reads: CATHLQGAYEQYF. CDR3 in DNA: TGTGCCACTCACCTACAGGGGGCCTACGAGCAGTACTTC.

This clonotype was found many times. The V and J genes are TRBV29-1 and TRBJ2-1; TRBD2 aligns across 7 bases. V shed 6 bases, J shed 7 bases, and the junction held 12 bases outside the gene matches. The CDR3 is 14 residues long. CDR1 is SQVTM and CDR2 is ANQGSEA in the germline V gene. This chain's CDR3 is CSVASGGEWNEQFF. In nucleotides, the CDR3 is TGCAGCGTAGCCTCGGGAGGCGAATGGAATGAGCAGTTCTTC.

The CDR3 is CSVGGAYEQYV. The CDR3 DNA sequence: TGCAGCGTTGGTGGGGCCTACGAGCAGTACGTC. The rearrangement uses TRBV29-1 and TRBJ2-7, with D hard to call. The V gene lost 4 bases and the J gene lost 2 bases, with 6 bases spanning the gap. The CDR3 length is 11 residues. CDR1 and CDR2 from the germline V gene are SQVTM and ANQGSEA.

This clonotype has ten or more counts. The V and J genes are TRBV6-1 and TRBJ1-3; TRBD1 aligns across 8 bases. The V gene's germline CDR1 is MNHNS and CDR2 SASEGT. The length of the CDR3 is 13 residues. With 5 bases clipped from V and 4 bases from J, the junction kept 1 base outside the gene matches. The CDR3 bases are TGTGCCAGCAGTCAGGGGGCGGGAAACACCATATATTTT. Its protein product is CASSQGAGNTIYF.

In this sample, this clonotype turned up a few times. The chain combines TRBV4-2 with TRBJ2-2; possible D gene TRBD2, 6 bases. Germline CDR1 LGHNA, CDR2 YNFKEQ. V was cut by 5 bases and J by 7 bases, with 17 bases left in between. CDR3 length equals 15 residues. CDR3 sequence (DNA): TGTGCCAGCAGCTCCAAAAGGAGGGACGGCGGGGAGCTGTTTTTT. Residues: CASSSKRRDGGELFF.

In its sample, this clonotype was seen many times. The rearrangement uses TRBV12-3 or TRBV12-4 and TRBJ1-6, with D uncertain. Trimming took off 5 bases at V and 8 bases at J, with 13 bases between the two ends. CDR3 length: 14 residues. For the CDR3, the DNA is TGTGCCAGCAGTCCCGGACGGGAAGATTCACCCCTCCACTTT. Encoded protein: CASSPGREDSPLHF.

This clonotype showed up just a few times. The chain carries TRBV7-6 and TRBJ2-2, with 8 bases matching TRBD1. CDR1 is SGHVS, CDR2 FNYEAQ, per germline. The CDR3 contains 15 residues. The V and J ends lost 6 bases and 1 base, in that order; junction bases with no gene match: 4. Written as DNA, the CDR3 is TGTGCCAGCAGTATCGGACAGGGGAACACCGGGGAGCTGTTTTTT. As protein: CASSIGQGNTGELFF.

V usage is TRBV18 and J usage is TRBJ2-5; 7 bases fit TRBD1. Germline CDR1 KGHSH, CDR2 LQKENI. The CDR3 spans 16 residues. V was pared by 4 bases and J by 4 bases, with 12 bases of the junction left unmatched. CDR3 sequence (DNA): TGTGCCAGCTCACGCCCGCCGACAGGGAAAGGAGAGACCCAGTACTTC. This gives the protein CASSRPPTGKGETQYF.

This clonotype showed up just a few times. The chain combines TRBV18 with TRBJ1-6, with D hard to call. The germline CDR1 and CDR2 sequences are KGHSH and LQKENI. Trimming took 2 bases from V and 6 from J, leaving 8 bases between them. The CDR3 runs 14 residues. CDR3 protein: CASSPSEGNSPLHF. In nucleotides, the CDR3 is TGTGCCAGCTCACCATCCGAGGGTAATTCACCCCTCCACTTT.

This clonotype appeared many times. The chain's CDR3 is CASSFGAGASYEQYF. The CDR3 nucleotides are TGTGCCAGCAGTTTTGGAGCGGGGGCCTCCTACGAGCAGTACTTC. The V and J genes are TRBV12-3 or TRBV12-4 and TRBJ2-7; the match to TRBD2 covers 8 bases. CDR3 length equals 15 residues. The V gene end was trimmed by 3 bases and the J gene end by 0 bases; junction bases not matched to a gene: 4.

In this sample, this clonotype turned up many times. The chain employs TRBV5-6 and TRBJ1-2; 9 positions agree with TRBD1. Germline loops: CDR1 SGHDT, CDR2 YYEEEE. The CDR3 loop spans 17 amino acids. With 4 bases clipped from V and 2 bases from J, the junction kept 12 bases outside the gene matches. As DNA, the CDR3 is TGTGCCAGCAGCACACCTCTTGACGGGACAGGGAACTATGGCTACACCTTC. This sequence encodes CASSTPLDGTGNYGYTF.

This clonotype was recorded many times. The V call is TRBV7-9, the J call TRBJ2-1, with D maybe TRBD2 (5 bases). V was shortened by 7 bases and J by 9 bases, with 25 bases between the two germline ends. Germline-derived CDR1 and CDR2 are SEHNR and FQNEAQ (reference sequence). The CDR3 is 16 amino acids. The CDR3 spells CASTITRDTGSVEQFF. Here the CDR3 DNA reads TGTGCCAGCACCATCACCCGAGACACGGGGTCGGTTGAGCAGTTCTTC.

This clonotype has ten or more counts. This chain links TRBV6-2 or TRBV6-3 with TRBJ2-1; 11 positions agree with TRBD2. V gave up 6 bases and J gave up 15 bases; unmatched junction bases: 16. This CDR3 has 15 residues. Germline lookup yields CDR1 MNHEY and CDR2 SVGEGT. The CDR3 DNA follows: TGTGCCAGCAGCTACAGGGAAATTAGCGGGAGGGCCATGTTCTTC. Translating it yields CASSYREISGRAMFF.

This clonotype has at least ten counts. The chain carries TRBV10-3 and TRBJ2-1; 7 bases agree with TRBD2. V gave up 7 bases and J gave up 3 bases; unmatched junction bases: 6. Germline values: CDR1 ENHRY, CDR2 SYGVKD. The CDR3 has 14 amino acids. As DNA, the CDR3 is TGTGCCATCAACCTCGGCGGGGGCTACAATGAGCAGTTCTTC. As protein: CAINLGGGYNEQFF.

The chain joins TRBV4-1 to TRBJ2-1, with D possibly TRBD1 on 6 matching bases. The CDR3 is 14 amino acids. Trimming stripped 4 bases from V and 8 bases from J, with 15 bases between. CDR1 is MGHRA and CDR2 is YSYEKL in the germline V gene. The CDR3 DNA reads TGCGCCAGCAGCCTTGGACAGTTGAAGGATGAGCAGTTCTTC. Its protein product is CASSLGQLKDEQFF.

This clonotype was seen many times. CDR3 sequence reads: CASSPLAGVGEQYF. Written as DNA, the CDR3 is TGTGCCAGCAGCCCCTTAGCGGGAGTAGGCGAGCAGTACTTC. V gene TRBV3-1 combines with J gene TRBJ2-7; TRBD2 matches at 9 bases. This CDR3 contains 14 residues. Trimming at V came to 4 bases and at J to 6 bases, leaving 7 bases not matched to a gene. Germline CDR1 reads LGHDT; CDR2 reads YNNKEL (reference sequence).

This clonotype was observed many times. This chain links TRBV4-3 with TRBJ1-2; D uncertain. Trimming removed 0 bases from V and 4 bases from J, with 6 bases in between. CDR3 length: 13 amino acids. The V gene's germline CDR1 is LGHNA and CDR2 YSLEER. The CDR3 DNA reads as TGCGCCAGCAGCCAAGATTGGATCTATGGCTACACCTTC. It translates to CASSQDWIYGYTF.

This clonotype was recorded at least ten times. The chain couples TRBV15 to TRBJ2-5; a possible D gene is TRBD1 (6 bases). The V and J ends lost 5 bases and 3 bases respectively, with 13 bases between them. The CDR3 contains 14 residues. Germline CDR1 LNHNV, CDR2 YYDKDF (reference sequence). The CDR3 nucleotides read TGTGCCACCAGCGGGGGACACCTTAAAGAGACCCAGTACTTC. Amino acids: CATSGGHLKETQYF.

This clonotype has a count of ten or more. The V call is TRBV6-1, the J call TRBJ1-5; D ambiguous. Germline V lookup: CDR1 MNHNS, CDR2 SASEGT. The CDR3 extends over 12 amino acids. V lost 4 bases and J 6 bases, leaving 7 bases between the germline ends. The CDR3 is CASSAFGQPQHF. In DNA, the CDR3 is TGTGCCAGCAGTGCGTTCGGTCAGCCCCAGCATTTT.

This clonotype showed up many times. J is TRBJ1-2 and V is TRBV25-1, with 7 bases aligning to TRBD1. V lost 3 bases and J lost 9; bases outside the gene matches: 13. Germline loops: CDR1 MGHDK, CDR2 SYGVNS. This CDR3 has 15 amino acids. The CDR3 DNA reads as TGTGCCAGCAGTGATTTCCTAGGGGGCAGGCCCAGCTACACCTTC. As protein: CASSDFLGGRPSYTF.

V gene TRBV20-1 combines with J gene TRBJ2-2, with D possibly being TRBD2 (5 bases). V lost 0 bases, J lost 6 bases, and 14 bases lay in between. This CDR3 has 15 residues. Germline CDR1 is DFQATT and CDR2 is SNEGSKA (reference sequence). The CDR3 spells CSARESGSGAGELFF. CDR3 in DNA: TGCAGTGCTAGAGAGAGCGGTAGTGGGGCCGGGGAGCTGTTTTTT.

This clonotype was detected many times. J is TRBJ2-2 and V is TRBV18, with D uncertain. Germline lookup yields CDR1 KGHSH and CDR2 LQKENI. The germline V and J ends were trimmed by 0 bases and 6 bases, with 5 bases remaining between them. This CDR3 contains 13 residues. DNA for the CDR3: TGTGCCAGCTCACCACCCCGGGCCGGGGAGCTGTTTTTT. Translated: CASSPPRAGELFF.